The T cell receptor (beta chain) under discussion was sequenced for a study of blood T cell repertoires in COVID-19. Study as a whole: PBMCs, B-cell-depleted T cells, or T cells provided the cDNA or gDNA that made up the material.

The table lists this clone with a count of one. The CDR3 has 18 amino acids. From germline, CDR1 is MNHEY and CDR2 SVGEGT. Trimming took 2 bases from V and 4 from J, leaving 22 bases between them. The protocol was immunoSEQ multiplex PCR, while the TCRdb copy is restricted to in-frame clones and leaves out a portion. The data contain hundreds of thousands of clones, over 75% of them singletons. The clonotype originates from a woman aged 70 to 79 with COVID-19, enrolled during active disease. V gene TRBV6-2 or TRBV6-3 combines with J gene TRBJ2-3; D might be TRBD1 (6 bases). The specimen was peripheral blood. This CDR3 is CASSYPADSFRVADTQYF. The CDR3 DNA is TGTGCCAGCAGTTACCCCGCGGACAGCTTTCGGGTCGCAGATACGCAGTATTTT.